These 5 T cell receptor beta chains were all obtained from the same sample, sequenced in a study of cytomegalovirus exposure and HLA in healthy donors. The method was immunoSEQ multiplex PCR; TCRdb's version includes in-frame clones alone and lacks a portion of them. The sample has approximately 82,000 clones, 85% to 95% seen once. The source material was PBMCs. Source of these receptors: a woman under 30 in good health and CMV-seronegative.

J is TRBJ2-7 and V is TRBV7-8, with D possibly TRBD1 on 6 matching bases. This CDR3 is 15 amino acids long. V was clipped by 0 bases and J by 6 bases, with 15 bases between them. Per the germline V gene, CDR1 is SGHVS and CDR2 is FQNEAQ. The CDR3 loop reads CASSLARGNSAEQYF. For the CDR3, the DNA is TGTGCCAGCAGCTTAGCGAGGGGGAATAGTGCCGAGCAGTACTTC.

V usage is TRBV7-2 and J usage is TRBJ2-2; the match to TRBD2 covers 11 bases. The V and J ends lost 7 bases and 6 bases, in that order; junction bases with no gene match: 13. CDR1 SGHTA and CDR2 FQGNSA come from the germline V gene. This CDR3 contains 17 residues. CDR3 protein: CASNPERRLAGPGELFF. The CDR3 coding sequence is TGTGCCAGCAACCCAGAGAGGAGACTAGCGGGACCCGGGGAGCTGTTTTTT.

The rearrangement links TRBV4-1 to TRBJ2-7; TRBD1 aligns across 9 bases. The length of the CDR3 is 15 residues. Trimming removed 2 bases from V and 6 bases from J; junction bases left unmatched: 8. Germline-derived CDR1 and CDR2 are MGHRA and YSYEKL. In DNA, the CDR3 is TGCGCCAGCAGCCAACCGGGACAGGGACTCCCCGAGCAGTACTTC. Translated, it gives CASSQPGQGLPEQYF.

This rearrangement joins TRBV5-1 to TRBJ1-1; D gene ambiguous. The V gene's germline CDR1 is SGHRS and CDR2 YFSETQ. The CDR3 runs to 15 residues. Trimming took 4 bases from V and 2 from J, leaving 15 bases between them. The CDR3 DNA sequence: TGCGCCAGCAGCCCCGCGGCGAGGGTCAACACTGAAGCTTTCTTT. Translating it yields CASSPAARVNTEAFF.

This clone was counted a single time. The J gene is TRBJ2-3, the V gene TRBV9; 11 positions agree with TRBD2. The CDR3 totals 18 residues. Trimming at V came to 4 bases and at J to 2 bases, leaving 12 bases not matched to a gene. Germline CDR1 is SGDLS and CDR2 is YYNGEE. The CDR3 nucleotides are TGTGCCAGCAGCTCGACATCGGGACTAGCGGTTATCACAGATACGCAGTATTTT. Translation gives CASSSTSGLAVITDTQYF.